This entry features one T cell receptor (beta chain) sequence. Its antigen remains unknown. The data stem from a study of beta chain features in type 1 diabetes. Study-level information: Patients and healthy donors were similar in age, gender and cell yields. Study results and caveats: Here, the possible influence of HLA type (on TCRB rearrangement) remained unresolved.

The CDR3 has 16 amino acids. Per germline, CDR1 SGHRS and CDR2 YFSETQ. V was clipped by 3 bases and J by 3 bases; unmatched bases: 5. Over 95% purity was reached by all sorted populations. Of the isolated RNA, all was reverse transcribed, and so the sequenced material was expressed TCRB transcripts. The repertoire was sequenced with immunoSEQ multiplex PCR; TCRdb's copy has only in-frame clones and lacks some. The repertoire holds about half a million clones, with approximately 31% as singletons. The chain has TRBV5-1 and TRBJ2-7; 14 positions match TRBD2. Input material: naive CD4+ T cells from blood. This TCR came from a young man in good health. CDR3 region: CASSSGTSGSVYEQYF. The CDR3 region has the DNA TGCGCCAGCAGCTCCGGGACTAGCGGGAGTGTCTACGAGCAGTACTTC.